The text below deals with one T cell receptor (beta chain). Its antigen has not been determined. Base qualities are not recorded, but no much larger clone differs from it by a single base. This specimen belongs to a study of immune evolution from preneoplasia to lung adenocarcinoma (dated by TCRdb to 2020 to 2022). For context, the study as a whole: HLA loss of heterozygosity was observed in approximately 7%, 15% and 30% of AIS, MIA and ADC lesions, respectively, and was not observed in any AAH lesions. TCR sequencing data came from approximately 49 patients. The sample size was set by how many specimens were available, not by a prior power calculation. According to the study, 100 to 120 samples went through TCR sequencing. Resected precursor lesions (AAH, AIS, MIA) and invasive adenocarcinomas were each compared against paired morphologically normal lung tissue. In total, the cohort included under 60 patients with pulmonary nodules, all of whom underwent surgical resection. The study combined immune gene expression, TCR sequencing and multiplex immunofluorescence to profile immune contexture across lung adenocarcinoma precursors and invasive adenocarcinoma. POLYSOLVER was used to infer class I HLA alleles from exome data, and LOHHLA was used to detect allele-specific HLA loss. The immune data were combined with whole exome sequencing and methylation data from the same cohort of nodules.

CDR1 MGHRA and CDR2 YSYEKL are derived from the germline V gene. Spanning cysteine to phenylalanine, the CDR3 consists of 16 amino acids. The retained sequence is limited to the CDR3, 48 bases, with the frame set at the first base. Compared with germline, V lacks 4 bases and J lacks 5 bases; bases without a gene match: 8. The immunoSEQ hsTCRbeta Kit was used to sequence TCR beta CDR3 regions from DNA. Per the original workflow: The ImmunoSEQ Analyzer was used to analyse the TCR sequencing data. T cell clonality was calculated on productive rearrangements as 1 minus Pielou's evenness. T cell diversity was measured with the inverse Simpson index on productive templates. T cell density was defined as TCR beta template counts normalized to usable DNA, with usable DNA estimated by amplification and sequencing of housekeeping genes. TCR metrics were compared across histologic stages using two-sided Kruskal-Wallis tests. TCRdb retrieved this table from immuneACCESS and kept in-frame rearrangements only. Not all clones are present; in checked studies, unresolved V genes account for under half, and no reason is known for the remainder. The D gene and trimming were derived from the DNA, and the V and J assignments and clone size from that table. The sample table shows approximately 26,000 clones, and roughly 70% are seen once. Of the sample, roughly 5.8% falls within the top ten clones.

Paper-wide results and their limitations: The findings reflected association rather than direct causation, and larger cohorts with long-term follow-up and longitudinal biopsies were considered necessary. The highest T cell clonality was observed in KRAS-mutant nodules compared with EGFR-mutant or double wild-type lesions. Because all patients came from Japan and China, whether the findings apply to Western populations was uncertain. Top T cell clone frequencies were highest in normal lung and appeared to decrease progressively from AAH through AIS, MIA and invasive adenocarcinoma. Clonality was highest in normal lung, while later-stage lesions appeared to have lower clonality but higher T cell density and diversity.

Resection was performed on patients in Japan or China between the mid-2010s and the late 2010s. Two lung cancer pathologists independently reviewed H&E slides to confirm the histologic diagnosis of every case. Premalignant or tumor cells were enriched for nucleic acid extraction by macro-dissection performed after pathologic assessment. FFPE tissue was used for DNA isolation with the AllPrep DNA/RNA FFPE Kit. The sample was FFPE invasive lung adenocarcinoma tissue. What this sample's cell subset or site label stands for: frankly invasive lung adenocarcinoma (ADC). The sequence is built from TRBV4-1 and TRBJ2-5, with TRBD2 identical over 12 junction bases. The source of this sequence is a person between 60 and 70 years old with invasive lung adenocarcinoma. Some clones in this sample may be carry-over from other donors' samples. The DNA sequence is TGCGCCAGCAGCCCCAGGGCTAGCGGGAGGGCCGAGACCCAGTACTTC. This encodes CASSPRASGRAETQYF.